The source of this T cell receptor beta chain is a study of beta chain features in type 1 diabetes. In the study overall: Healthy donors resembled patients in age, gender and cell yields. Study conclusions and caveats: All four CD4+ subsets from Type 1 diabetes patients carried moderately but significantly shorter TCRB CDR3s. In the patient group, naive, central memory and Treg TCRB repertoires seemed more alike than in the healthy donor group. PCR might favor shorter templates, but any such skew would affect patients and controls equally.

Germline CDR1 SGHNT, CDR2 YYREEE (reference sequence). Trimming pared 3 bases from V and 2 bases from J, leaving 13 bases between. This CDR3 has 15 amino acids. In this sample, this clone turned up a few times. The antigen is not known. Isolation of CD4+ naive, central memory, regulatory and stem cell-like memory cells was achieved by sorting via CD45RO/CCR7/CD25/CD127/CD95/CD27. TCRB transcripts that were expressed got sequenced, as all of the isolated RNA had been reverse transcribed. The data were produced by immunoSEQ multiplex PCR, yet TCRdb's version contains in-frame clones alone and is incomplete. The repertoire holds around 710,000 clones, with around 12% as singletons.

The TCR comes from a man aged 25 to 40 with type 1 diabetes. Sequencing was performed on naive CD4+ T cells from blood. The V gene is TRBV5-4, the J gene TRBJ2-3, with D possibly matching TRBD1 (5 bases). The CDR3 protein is CASSSRVSNTDTQYF. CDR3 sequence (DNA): TGTGCCAGCAGCTCCAGGGTTTCAAACACAGATACGCAGTATTTT.